This record concerns one TCR beta chain sequence. Antigen unknown. This entry comes from a study of regulatory T cells in long-lasting Graves disease. Through Arm-PCR of CDR3 regions and iRepertoire HTBI primers, TCR beta libraries were built. TCRdb called the multiplex PCR reads again in MiXCR, with one record for every CDR3 protein. The sample records 700,000 or so distinct CDR3 sequences, roughly 30% being singletons. The CDR3 covers 16 residues. The germline CDR1 and CDR2 sequences are DFQATT and SNEGSKA (reference sequence). The V segment lost 3 bases and the J segment 5 bases; nucleotides outside the gene matches: 13. Study outcomes and limitations: Gene preferences differed: TRBV28, TRBJ1-2, TRBJ2-5 in persistent cases.

Time point noted: persistent/refractory GD, antithyroid drugs over 5 years with positive TRAb. The TCR library used RNA extracted from PBMCs. This sequence was found in a female donor with Graves disease. The chain is built from TRBV20-1 and TRBJ2-1, with 7 bases identical to TRBD2. This specimen consisted of peripheral blood mononuclear cells (PBMCs), obtained when the disease was refractory, from a patient treated with antithyroid drugs. The CDR3 is CSARILAVLGDNEQFF. CDR3 coding DNA: TGCAGTGCTAGGATCCTAGCGGTCCTGGGGGACAATGAGCAGTTCTTC.